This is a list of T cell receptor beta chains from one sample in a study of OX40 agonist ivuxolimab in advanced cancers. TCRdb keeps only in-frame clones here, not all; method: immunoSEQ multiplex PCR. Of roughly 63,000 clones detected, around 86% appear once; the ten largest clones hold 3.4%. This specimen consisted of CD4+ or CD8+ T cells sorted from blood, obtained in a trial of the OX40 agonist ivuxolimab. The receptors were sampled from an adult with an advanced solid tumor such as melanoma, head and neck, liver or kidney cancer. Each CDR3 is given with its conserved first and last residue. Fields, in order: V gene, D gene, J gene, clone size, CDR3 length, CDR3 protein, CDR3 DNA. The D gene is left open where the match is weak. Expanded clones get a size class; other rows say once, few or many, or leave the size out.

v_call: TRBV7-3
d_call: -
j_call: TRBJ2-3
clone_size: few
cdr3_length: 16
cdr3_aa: CASSLKAAGSTDTQYF
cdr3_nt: TGTGCCAGCAGCTTAAAGGCGGCCGGGAGCACAGATACGCAGTATTTT

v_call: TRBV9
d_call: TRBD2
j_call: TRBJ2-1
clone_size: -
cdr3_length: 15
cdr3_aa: CASSPSGGVYNEQFF
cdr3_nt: TGTGCCAGCAGCCCTAGCGGGGGGGTATACAATGAGCAGTTCTTC

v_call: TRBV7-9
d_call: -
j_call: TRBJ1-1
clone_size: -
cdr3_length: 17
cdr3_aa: CASSPRGGSRMNTEAFF
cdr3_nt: TGTGCCAGCAGCCCCCGGGGGGGGTCTCGCATGAACACTGAAGCTTTCTTT

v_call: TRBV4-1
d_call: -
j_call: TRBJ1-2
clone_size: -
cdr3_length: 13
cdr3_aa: CASSAGDNYGYTF
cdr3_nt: TGCGCCAGCAGCGCAGGAGATAACTATGGCTACACCTTC

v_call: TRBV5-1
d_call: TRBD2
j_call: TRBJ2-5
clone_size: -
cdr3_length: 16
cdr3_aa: CASSTGTRTSGETQYF
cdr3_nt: TGCGCCAGCAGCACCGGGACTAGGACCTCAGGGGAGACCCAGTACTTC

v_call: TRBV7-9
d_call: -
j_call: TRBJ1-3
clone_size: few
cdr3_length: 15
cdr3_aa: CASSLDSFSGNTIYF
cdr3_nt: TGTGCCAGCAGCTTAGACAGTTTCTCTGGAAACACCATATATTTT

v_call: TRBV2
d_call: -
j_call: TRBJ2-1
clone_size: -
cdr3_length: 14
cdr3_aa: CASRSPDAVEEQFF
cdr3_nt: TGTGCCAGCAGGTCTCCCGACGCGGTTGAGGAGCAGTTCTTC

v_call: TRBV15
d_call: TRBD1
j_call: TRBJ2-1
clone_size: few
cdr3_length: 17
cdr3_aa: CATSRGASSQGDNEQFF
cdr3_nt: TGTGCCACCAGCAGAGGGGCATCTTCCCAGGGGGACAATGAGCAGTTCTTC

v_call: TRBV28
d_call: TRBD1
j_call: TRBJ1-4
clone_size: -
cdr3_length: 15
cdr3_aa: CASSPPGGNNEKLFF
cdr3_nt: TGTGCCAGCAGTCCTCCAGGGGGTAATAATGAAAAACTGTTTTTT

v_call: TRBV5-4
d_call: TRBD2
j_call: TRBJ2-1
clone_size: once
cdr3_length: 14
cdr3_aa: CASSLAGRGYEQFF
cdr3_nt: TGTGCCAGCAGCTTGGCCGGGAGGGGATATGAGCAGTTCTTC

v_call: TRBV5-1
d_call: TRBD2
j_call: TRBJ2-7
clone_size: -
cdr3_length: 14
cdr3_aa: CASSLGGGIDEQYF
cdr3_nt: TGCGCCAGCAGCTTGGGCGGGGGGATCGACGAGCAGTACTTC

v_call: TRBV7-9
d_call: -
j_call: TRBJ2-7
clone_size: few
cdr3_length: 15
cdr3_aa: CASSFMPAGDYEQYF
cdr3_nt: TGTGCCAGCAGCTTCATGCCAGCAGGAGACTACGAGCAGTACTTC

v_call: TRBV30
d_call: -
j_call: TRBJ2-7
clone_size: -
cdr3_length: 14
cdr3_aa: CAWTGRRPYYEQYF
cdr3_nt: TGTGCCTGGACGGGCAGAAGGCCCTACTACGAGCAGTACTTC

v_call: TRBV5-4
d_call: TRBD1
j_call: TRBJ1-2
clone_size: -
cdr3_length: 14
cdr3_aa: CASSLNRGDYGYTF
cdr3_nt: TGTGCCAGCAGCTTGAACAGGGGGGATTATGGCTACACCTTC

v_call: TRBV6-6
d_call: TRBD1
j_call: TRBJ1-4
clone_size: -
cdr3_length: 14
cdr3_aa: CASSDGTGREKLFF
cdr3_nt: TGTGCCAGCAGTGACGGGACAGGGCGTGAAAAACTGTTTTTT

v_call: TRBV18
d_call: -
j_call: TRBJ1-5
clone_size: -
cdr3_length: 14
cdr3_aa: CASSGEPSNQPQHF
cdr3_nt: TGTGCCAGCTCTGGGGAGCCCAGCAATCAGCCCCAGCATTTT

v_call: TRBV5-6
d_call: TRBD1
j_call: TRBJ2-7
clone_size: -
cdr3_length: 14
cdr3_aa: CASSHGTDSYEQYF
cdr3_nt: TGTGCCAGCAGCCATGGGACAGACTCCTACGAGCAGTACTTC

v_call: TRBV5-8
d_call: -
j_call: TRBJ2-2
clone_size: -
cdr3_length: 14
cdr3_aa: CASSPGDYTGELFF
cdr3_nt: TGTGCCAGCAGCCCCGGGGACTACACCGGGGAGCTGTTTTTT

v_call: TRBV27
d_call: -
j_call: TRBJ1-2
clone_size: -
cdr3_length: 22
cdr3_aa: CASRISGQQFQIRDGYPLSYTF
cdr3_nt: TGTGCCAGCAGAATCTCGGGCCAGCAGTTCCAAATCCGGGACGGCTACCCTCTGAGCTACACCTTC

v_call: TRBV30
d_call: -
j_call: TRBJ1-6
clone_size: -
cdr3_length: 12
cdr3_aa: CAWRSGFSPLHF
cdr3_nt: TGTGCCTGGCGATCGGGGTTTTCACCCCTCCACTTT

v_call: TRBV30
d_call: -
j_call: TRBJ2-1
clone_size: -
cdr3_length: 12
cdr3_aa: CAWSVNNNEQFF
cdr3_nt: TGTGCCTGGAGTGTTAATAACAATGAGCAGTTCTTC

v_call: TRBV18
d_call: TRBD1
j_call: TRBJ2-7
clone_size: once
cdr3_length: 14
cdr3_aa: CASSTRTGGDEQYF
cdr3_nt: TGTGCCAGCTCAACCCGGACAGGGGGCGACGAGCAGTACTTC

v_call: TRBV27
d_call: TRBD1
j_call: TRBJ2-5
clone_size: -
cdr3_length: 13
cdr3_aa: CASGQGGGETQYF
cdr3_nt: TGTGCCAGCGGACAGGGGGGGGGAGAGACCCAGTACTTC

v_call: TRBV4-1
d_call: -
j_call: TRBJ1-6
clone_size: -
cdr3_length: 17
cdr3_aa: CASSQGGGRVFFSPLHF
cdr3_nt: TGCGCCAGCAGCCAAGGGGGCGGCAGGGTTTTTTTTTCACCCCTCCACTTT

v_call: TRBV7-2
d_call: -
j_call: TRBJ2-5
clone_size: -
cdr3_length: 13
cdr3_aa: CASSFKGLKTQYF
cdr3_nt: TGTGCCAGCAGCTTTAAGGGTTTAAAGACCCAGTACTTC

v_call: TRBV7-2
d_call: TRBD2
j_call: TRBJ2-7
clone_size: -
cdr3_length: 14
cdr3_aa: CASSAGLAAYEQYF
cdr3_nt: TGTGCCAGCAGCGCGGGGCTAGCGGCTTACGAGCAGTACTTC

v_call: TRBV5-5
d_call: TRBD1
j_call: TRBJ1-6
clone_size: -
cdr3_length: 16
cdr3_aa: CASSRGQGSYNSPLHF
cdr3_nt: TGTGCCAGCAGCAGGGGGCAGGGGTCCTATAATTCACCCCTCCACTTT

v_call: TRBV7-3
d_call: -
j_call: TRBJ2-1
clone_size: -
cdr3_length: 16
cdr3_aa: CASSPQIQGAYNEQFF
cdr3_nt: TGTGCCAGCAGCCCACAGATCCAAGGGGCCTACAATGAGCAGTTCTTC

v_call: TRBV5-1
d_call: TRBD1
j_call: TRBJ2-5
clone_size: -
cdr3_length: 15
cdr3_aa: CASSPGTGAQETQYF
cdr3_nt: TGCGCCAGCAGCCCCGGGACAGGGGCCCAAGAGACCCAGTACTTC